The 19 T cell receptor beta chains presented below share a single source sample, sequenced in a study of blood T cell repertoires in COVID-19. Sequencing used immunoSEQ multiplex PCR; TCRdb keeps in-frame clones, though not all of them. The table shows around 230,000 clones, with around 90% occurring only once. The sample comprised PBMCs or T cells enriched from blood (not recorded which). The receptors stem from a man younger than 30 with acute COVID-19.

This chain joins TRBV11-2 and TRBJ1-4; TRBD1 might be the D (6 bases). The CDR3 loop spans 16 amino acids. Trimming stripped 2 bases from V and 8 bases from J, with 18 bases between. CDR1 and CDR2 from the germline V gene are SGHAT and FQNNGV. CDR3 nucleotide sequence: TGTGCCAGCAGCTTACGGGTGGCAGGGGTCGGGGAAAAACTGTTTTTT. Protein sequence: CASSLRVAGVGEKLFF.

The chain links TRBV19 to TRBJ2-7; D might be TRBD2 (6 bases). The V end lost 9 bases, the J end lost 4 bases, and 22 bases lay between the germline ends. Germline V gene data show CDR1 as LNHDA and CDR2 as SQIVND (reference sequence). CDR3 length: 15 residues. CDR3 bases: TGTGCCAGCTCCCTGACCGGAGGGGCCGTGTACGAGCAGTACTTC. As protein: CASSLTGGAVYEQYF.

The chain employs TRBV5-1 and TRBJ1-5, with a tentative D call TRBD1 (6 bases). Trimming pared 0 bases from V and 3 bases from J, leaving 10 bases between. Germline assignment: CDR1 SGHRS and CDR2 YFSETQ. The CDR3 is 15 amino acids. CDR3 sequence (DNA): TGCGCCAGCAGCTTGGCTGGACAGCACAATCAGCCCCAGCATTTT. It translates to CASSLAGQHNQPQHF.

The chain links TRBV7-9 to TRBJ1-4, with a tentative D call TRBD1 (6 bases). CDR3 length equals 15 residues. Germline lookup yields CDR1 SEHNR and CDR2 FQNEAQ (reference sequence). Between the trimmed V and J ends, which lost 8 bases and 11 bases, there was a span of 24 bases. This CDR3 reads CASSTDRQEIGKLFF. For the CDR3, the DNA is TGTGCCAGCTCCACCGACAGGCAGGAGATCGGGAAACTGTTTTTT.

The chain joins TRBV11-2 to TRBJ1-4; perhaps TRBD1 as D (6 bases). The CDR3 covers 17 residues. CDR1 is SGHAT and CDR2 is FQNNGV in the germline V gene. V was clipped by 5 bases and J by 11 bases, with 27 bases between them. The CDR3 bases are TGTGCCAGCAGCCCTTTGACAGGTTCCACCCCCTTGGGCAAACTGTTTTTT. Its protein is CASSPLTGSTPLGKLFF.

The chain links TRBV27 to TRBJ2-7; maybe TRBD1 (6 bases). V lost 6 bases, J lost 1 base, and 16 bases lay in between. The CDR3 contains 15 residues. The germline CDR1 and CDR2 sequences are MNHEY and SMNVEV (reference sequence). CDR3 amino acids: CASRQTGPGSYEQYF. The CDR3 bases are TGTGCCAGCAGACAAACAGGGCCTGGATCCTACGAGCAGTACTTC.

The chain links TRBV28 to TRBJ1-2; D call uncertain. Germline CDR1 and CDR2: MDHEN and SYDVKM. There are 13 residues in the CDR3. Trimming removed 2 bases at V and 2 bases at J, with 6 bases between. The CDR3, as DNA: TGTGCCAGCAGTTTAATTGGCAACTATGGCTACACCTTC. This encodes CASSLIGNYGYTF.

This chain uses TRBV12-3 or TRBV12-4 with TRBJ1-5; weak D call: TRBD1 (6 bases). V lost 6 bases and J 7 bases, leaving 10 bases between the germline ends. The CDR3 length is 12 residues. CDR3 region: CASRLGHQPQHF. CDR3 DNA sequence: TGTGCCAGCAGACTGGGACACCAGCCCCAGCATTTT.

A single count supports this clone. The rearrangement links TRBV28 to TRBJ2-2; 9 bases align to TRBD1. Looked up from germline, CDR1 is MDHEN and CDR2 is SYDVKM. Trimming at V came to 6 bases and at J to 10 bases, leaving 6 bases not matched to a gene. The CDR3 has 13 residues. The chain's CDR3 is CASRDRGRVELFF. The CDR3 nucleotides are TGTGCCAGCAGGGACAGGGGACGGGTGGAGCTGTTTTTT.

This clone has a single count. CDR3 nucleotide sequence: TGTGCCTGGAGTGATTCCGGCACTGAAGCTTTCTTT. Translated, it gives CAWSDSGTEAFF. J is TRBJ1-1 and V is TRBV30, with D unresolved. Per germline, CDR1 GTSNPN and CDR2 SVGIG (reference sequence). This CDR3 has 12 residues. Trimming left V 1 base short and J 4 bases short, with 7 bases between.

This clone was seen just once. This rearrangement joins TRBV18 to TRBJ1-2; TRBD1 aligns across 9 bases. CDR1 and CDR2 from the germline V gene are KGHSH and LQKENI. J gave up 4 bases and V 3 bases, and 3 bases lay outside the gene matches. This CDR3 is 14 amino acids long. DNA for the CDR3: TGTGCCAGCTCACCCTCGACAGGGGGCTATGGCTACACCTTC. Translating it yields CASSPSTGGYGYTF.

The chain recombines TRBV6-5 with TRBJ2-7; a weak D match, TRBD2 (6 bases). The CDR3 has 14 amino acids. CDR1 and CDR2 from the germline V gene are MNHEY and SVGAGI. V was trimmed by 8 bases and J by 0 bases, leaving 14 bases between them. The CDR3: CASRLGSGSYEQYF. The CDR3 nucleotides read TGTGCCAGCCGCCTCGGTAGCGGCTCCTACGAGCAGTACTTC.

The chain recombines TRBV28 with TRBJ2-3; D is perhaps TRBD2 (5 bases). V was cut by 4 bases and J by 9 bases, with 11 bases left in between. CDR1 is MDHEN, CDR2 SYDVKM, per germline. The CDR3 runs to 12 residues. The CDR3 DNA reads TGTGCCAGCAGTTCCAGTTGGGAGACGCAGTATTTT. This encodes CASSSSWETQYF.

The rearrangement uses TRBV28 and TRBJ1-4, with TRBD1 as a possible D gene (6 bases). The CDR3 extends over 15 amino acids. V shed 5 bases and J shed 5 bases, with 15 bases lying between them. Germline V CDR1 and CDR2: MDHEN, SYDVKM. The DNA of the CDR3 is TGTGCCAGCAGTCCTCAGGGGCAATCGAATGAAAAACTGTTTTTT. As protein: CASSPQGQSNEKLFF.

As DNA, the CDR3 is TGTGCCAGCAGCTTGGTGGGCAGGTCTAATTCACCCCTCCACTTT. It translates to CASSLVGRSNSPLHF. The chain is built from TRBV5-4 and TRBJ1-6, with no clear D. CDR1 SGHNT and CDR2 YYREEE come from the germline V gene (reference sequence). The CDR3 covers 15 residues. Trimming stripped 0 bases from V and 6 bases from J, with 10 bases between.

The chain combines TRBV2 with TRBJ1-2; the D gene is possibly TRBD1 (6 bases). The CDR3 runs to 11 residues. Trimming took 11 bases from V and 2 from J, leaving 9 bases between them. Germline CDR1 SNHLY, CDR2 FYNNEI. CDR3 sequence (DNA): TGTGCCCGAAGGGGGAACTATGGCTACACCTTC. Its translation is CARRGNYGYTF.

The rearrangement uses TRBV19 and TRBJ1-5; unclear D gene. CDR3 length equals 15 residues. Trimming removed 2 bases from V and 6 bases from J, with 14 bases in between. Germline lookup yields CDR1 LNHDA and CDR2 SQIVND (reference sequence). As DNA, the CDR3 is TGTGCCAGTAGTATAACCGGGGAAAGCGGTCAGCCCCAGCATTTT. Translation: CASSITGESGQPQHF.

The gene calls are TRBV30 and TRBJ2-1; D not certain. V lost 7 bases to trimming and J lost 5 bases, with 6 bases between them. This CDR3 comprises 10 residues. CDR1 and CDR2 (germline): GTSNPN, SVGIG (reference sequence). The CDR3 is CASGNNEQFF. The CDR3 bases are TGTGCCTCCGGTAACAATGAGCAGTTCTTC. The variable domain in full, with the rest retrieved from reference TRBV30 and TRBJ2-1, is SQTIHQWPATLVQPVGSPLSLECTVEGTSNPNLYWYRQAAGRGLQLLFYSVGIGQISSEVPQNLSASRPQDRQFILSSKKLLLSDSGFYLCASGNNEQFFGPGTRLTVL.

The J gene is TRBJ1-1, the V gene TRBV28; 8 positions agree with TRBD1. This CDR3 comprises 15 residues. Germline values: CDR1 MDHEN, CDR2 SYDVKM. The trim removed 6 bases at V and 1 base at J, leaving 7 bases unmatched. The CDR3 spells CASRTTGATNTEAFF. Here the CDR3 DNA reads TGTGCCAGCAGAACGACAGGGGCTACGAACACTGAAGCTTTCTTT.